This T cell receptor beta chain was sequenced for a study of shared clonotypes between healthy human individuals. Overall study: The study used three CD4 naive, three CD4 memory, two CD8 naive and one CD8 memory plate per donor. Study-wide results and limits: Sequencing depth was predicted to influence how clonotypes are shared among donors.

Clones were sequenced by immunoSEQ multiplex PCR, and TCRdb holds only the in-frame ones, with some missing. This sample has more than 1.2 million clones, with 98% to 99% found just once. Naive CD4+ cells were CD45RA-selected; the remaining cells were memory. On this clone itself: The antigen remains unidentified.

The sequencing input was naive CD4+ T cells sorted from blood. The subset was: CD45RA+ positively selected. This clonotype originated in a man aged 30 to 45 in good health.

The CDR3 region is CASSPSSRQGNQPQHF. The DNA for the CDR3 is TGTGCCAGCTCACCATCCTCCAGACAGGGCAATCAGCCCCAGCATTTT. V usage is TRBV18 and J usage is TRBJ1-5; D possibly corresponds to TRBD1 (6 bases). There are 16 residues in the CDR3. V was cut by 2 bases and J by 2 bases, with 13 bases left in between. Germline V gene data show CDR1 as KGHSH and CDR2 as LQKENI.